The clone carrying this T cell receptor (beta chain) was seen a few times. Its antigen remains unknown. Constant-region reverse primers amplified full-length variable regions, followed by semi-nested Nested Universal Primer A PCR. TCRdb re-analysed the 5' RACE reads in MiXCR, keeping a single row per CDR3 protein. The table shows over 25,000 distinct CDR3 sequences, with around 27% occurring only once. Broader study findings: The TCR gene usage of tumor memory CD4+ T cells clustered together with blood and lymph node memory CD4+ cells and with lymph node naive CD4+ cells. The larger cohort examined one V-J beta rearrangement, not whole repertoires.

Cells sorted as Tregs were CD4+, CD25+ and CD127-/low. The specimen was tumor-infiltrating Tregs sorted from the breast tumor. The clonotype comes from a female donor with breast cancer.

The CDR3 DNA is TGCGCCAGCAGCTTAGGGAGGGGAAACATGAACACTGAAGCTTTCTTT. This gives the protein CASSLGRGNMNTEAFF. The chain carries TRBV5-1 and TRBJ1-1; D might be TRBD1 (5 bases). This CDR3 is 16 amino acids long. Germline values: CDR1 SGHRS, CDR2 YFSETQ. Trimming pared 2 bases from V and 0 bases from J, leaving 14 bases between.